Presented here are 12 T cell receptor beta chains from one specimen sequenced in a study of vaccination effects on CD4 cells after COVID-19. TCRdb keeps only in-frame clones here, not all; method: immunoSEQ multiplex PCR. The sample has around 50,000 clones, around 70% seen once; the top ten hold 7%. Antigen specificity for these receptors is unknown. After around ten days in culture, the CD4+ T cells were isolated. Two-dose BNT162b2 or mRNA-1273 vaccination was given to participants. Sequenced here: CD4+ T cells from PBMCs cultured without peptide, sampled after COVID-19 vaccination. The receptor source for this set is a human donor who received a COVID-19 vaccine.

The chain is built from TRBV7-8 and TRBJ2-3, with 8 bases identical to TRBD2. The ends lost 6 bases at V and 2 bases at J; junction bases unmatched: 7. This CDR3 is 15 amino acids long. CDR1 and CDR2 from the germline V gene are SGHVS and FQNEAQ. The CDR3 here is CASRPPGLVTDTQYF. The CDR3 region has the DNA TGTGCCAGCAGACCACCGGGACTAGTCACAGATACGCAGTATTTT.

The V call is TRBV7-2, the J call TRBJ2-5; 8 bases align to TRBD2. This CDR3 region has 16 residues. CDR1 and CDR2 (germline): SGHTA, FQGNSA. Trimming at V came to 5 bases and at J to 4 bases, leaving 12 bases not matched to a gene. The CDR3 region is CASSRSTGGAAETQYF. The CDR3 DNA follows: TGTGCCAGCAGCCGGAGCACCGGGGGGGCAGCAGAGACCCAGTACTTC.

V gene TRBV5-1 combines with J gene TRBJ1-5; the D is unclear. This CDR3 contains 15 residues. V was pared by 0 bases and J by 2 bases, with 9 bases between. The V gene's germline CDR1 is SGHRS and CDR2 YFSETQ. The CDR3 loop reads CASSLAGSGNQPQHF. CDR3 DNA sequence: TGCGCCAGCAGCTTGGCGGGGAGCGGCAATCAGCCCCAGCATTTT.

V usage is TRBV10-3 and J usage is TRBJ1-6, with D tentatively TRBD1 (5 bases). Germline loops: CDR1 ENHRY, CDR2 SYGVKD. Trimming removed 4 bases at V and 9 bases at J, with 16 bases between. The CDR3 is made up of 15 amino acids. The CDR3 spells CAISGGLGHASPLHF. The CDR3 DNA follows: TGTGCCATCAGTGGGGGCCTAGGGCATGCTTCACCCCTCCACTTT.

V is TRBV15 and J is TRBJ2-1; the D gene is possibly TRBD1 (6 bases). Germline V gene data show CDR1 as LNHNV and CDR2 as YYDKDF (reference sequence). V was pared by 3 bases and J by 13 bases, with 19 bases between. This CDR3 contains 14 residues. The CDR3 loop reads CATSSPPQGPRQFF. The DNA for the CDR3 is TGTGCCACCAGCAGCCCTCCACAGGGCCCTCGACAGTTCTTC.

This clone was recorded once. The chain uses TRBV18 and TRBJ1-5; the D is unclear. The CDR3 covers 14 residues. The V end lost 2 bases, the J end lost 4 bases, and 9 bases lay between the germline ends. Germline CDR1 and CDR2: KGHSH and LQKENI. The CDR3 reads CASSPGVVNQPQHF. The CDR3 DNA follows: TGTGCCAGCTCACCAGGTGTGGTTAATCAGCCCCAGCATTTT.

This clone was detected a few times. This rearrangement joins TRBV5-5 to TRBJ2-1, with TRBD1 matching 7 bases. Trimming cost V 2 bases and J 7 bases; bases outside gene matches: 9. CDR3 length: 15 residues. The germline gives CDR1 SGHKS, CDR2 YYEKEE (reference sequence). CDR3 in amino acids: CASSFEDRSWNEQFF. As DNA, the CDR3 is TGTGCCAGCAGCTTCGAGGACAGGTCCTGGAATGAGCAGTTCTTC.

This clone was seen more than once but under ten times. The chain combines TRBV7-9 with TRBJ1-6, with 8 bases identical to TRBD1. Germline V gene data show CDR1 as SEHNR and CDR2 as FQNEAQ (reference sequence). Trimming removed 5 bases from V and 13 bases from J; junction bases left unmatched: 10. This CDR3 is built from 14 residues. The CDR3 reads CASSQWTGLTPLHF. CDR3 DNA sequence: TGTGCCAGCAGCCAGTGGACAGGGTTAACCCCCCTCCACTTT.

The chain couples TRBV7-6 to TRBJ2-1; 8 bases match TRBD2. After removal of 1 base from V and 4 bases from J, the junction contained 12 bases not matched to a gene. Germline-derived CDR1 and CDR2 are SGHVS and FNYEAQ. The CDR3 is 18 amino acids. CDR3 DNA sequence: TGTGCCAGCAGCTTAGAAGGGGTTAAGCGGGGGCCATACAATGAGCAGTTCTTC. Its translation: CASSLEGVKRGPYNEQFF.

This clone was counted only a few times. The chain uses TRBV2 and TRBJ2-7; the D gene is possibly TRBD1 (6 bases). This CDR3 region has 16 residues. Trimming pared 3 bases from V and 0 bases from J, leaving 15 bases between. Germline CDR1 and CDR2: SNHLY and FYNNEI. CDR3 nucleotides: TGTGCCAGCAGTGACCCCGGGGCGGACAGCTCCTACGAGCAGTACTTC. Translating gives CASSDPGADSSYEQYF. The whole variable domain, filled in from reference TRBV2 and TRBJ2-7, reads EPEVTQTPSHQVTQMGQEVILRCVPISNHLYFYWYRQILGQKVEFLVSFYNNEISEKSEIFDDQFSVERPDGSNFTLKIRSTKLEDSAMYFCASSDPGADSSYEQYFGPGTRLTVT.

This clone turned up a few times. The J gene is TRBJ1-1, the V gene TRBV2, with D uncertain. There are 12 residues in the CDR3. Germline CDR1 SNHLY, CDR2 FYNNEI. With 4 bases removed from V and 1 base from J, the gap between germline ends came to 4 bases. CDR3 nucleotide sequence: TGTGCCAGCAGTGCCGGGAACACTGAAGCTTTCTTT. Translation gives CASSAGNTEAFF.

The chain combines TRBV29-1 with TRBJ1-2; perhaps TRBD1 as D (5 bases). V was shortened by 6 bases and J by 3 bases, with 20 bases between the two germline ends. Looked up from germline, CDR1 is SQVTM and CDR2 is ANQGSEA. The CDR3 extends over 15 amino acids. The CDR3: CSVDGAGIDYYGYTF. The CDR3 DNA reads as TGCAGCGTAGACGGGGCGGGGATCGATTACTATGGCTACACCTTC.